This T cell receptor (beta chain) originates from a study of blood T cell repertoires in COVID-19. Overall study: Both acute and convalescent COVID-19 samples were obtained from the United States, Italy and Spain. PBMCs, B-cell-depleted T cells, or T cells provided the cDNA or gDNA that made up the material.

Germline CDR1 SQVTM, CDR2 ANQGSEA. This CDR3 comprises 12 residues. V was pared by 3 bases and J by 7 bases, with 2 bases of the junction left unmatched. Original processing methods: Reference gene primer amplification gave estimated nucleated cell counts. Method: immunoSEQ multiplex PCR; TCRdb's copy keeps in-frame clones and lacks some. V and J calls and clone size are those listed in that table; D and trimming were worked out from the DNA. The sample records around 200,000 clones, about 83% being singletons. The sequence came from a man in his fifties or sixties with active or convalescent COVID-19. The sequenced sample was peripheral blood. The chain is built from TRBV29-1 and TRBJ2-1, with 8 bases identical to TRBD1. The CDR3 region is CSVERTGNEQFF. In nucleotides, the CDR3 is TGCAGCGTTGAGAGGACAGGGAATGAGCAGTTCTTC.